The 22 T cell receptor beta chains below come from one sample, sequenced in a study of CD8+ T cells in alopecia areata. RNA was isolated and reverse transcribed to cDNA, the sequencing template. Clones were read by immunoSEQ multiplex PCR, and TCRdb kept only the in-frame ones, dropping some. The table records 150,000 or so clones, 75% to 90% of them present only once. The sequences come from CD8+ T cells sorted from blood, collected at week 0. These receptors came from a human donor with alopecia areata.

This sequence joins TRBV30 and TRBJ1-2, with D perhaps matching TRBD1 (6 bases). The CDR3 is 13 residues long. Germline CDR1 and CDR2: GTSNPN and SVGIG (reference sequence). Between the trimmed V and J ends, which lost 4 bases and 12 bases, there was a span of 21 bases. CDR3 residues: CAWILSGGQSDTF. The CDR3 DNA reads as TGTGCCTGGATACTGTCCGGGGGGCAGTCAGACACCTTC. Full variable domain (rest looked up from reference TRBV30 and TRBJ1-2): SQTIHQWPATLVQPVGSPLSLECTVEGTSNPNLYWYRQAAGRGLQLLFYSVGIGQISSEVPQNLSASRPQDRQFILSSKKLLLSDSGFYLCAWILSGGQSDTFGSGTRLTVV.

This chain links TRBV14 with TRBJ2-1; D gene unclear. CDR1 SGHDN and CDR2 FVKESK come from the germline V gene. The V and J ends lost 6 bases and 2 bases respectively, with 17 bases between them. The CDR3 loop spans 16 amino acids. DNA of the CDR3: TGTGCCAGCAGTCCATCACATGGAAGCACCTACAATGAGCAGTTCTTC. Translating it yields CASSPSHGSTYNEQFF. Full variable domain (remainder filled in from reference TRBV14 and TRBJ2-1): EAGVTQFPSHSVIEKGQTVTLRCDPISGHDNLYWYRRVMGKEIKFLLHFVKESKQDESGMPNNRFLAERTGGTYSTLKVQPAELEDSGVYFCASSPSHGSTYNEQFFGPGTRLTVL.

The V gene is TRBV25-1, the J gene TRBJ2-1, with TRBD2 identical over 7 bases. The trim removed 1 base at V and 12 bases at J, leaving 9 bases unmatched. Germline assignment: CDR1 MGHDK and CDR2 SYGVNS. The CDR3 runs to 14 residues. CDR3 sequence (DNA): TGTGCCAGCAGTGAATTGGGTCCGGGAGGCGGGCAGTTCTTC. It encodes CASSELGPGGGQFF.

The J gene is TRBJ1-2, the V gene TRBV20-1; D call uncertain. Trimming took 5 bases from V and 8 from J, leaving 12 bases between them. Germline V lookup: CDR1 DFQATT, CDR2 SNEGSKA (reference sequence). The CDR3 loop spans 11 amino acids. CDR3 nucleotide sequence: TGCAGTGCTCCTCTCTTTGCGGGCTACACCTTC. It translates to CSAPLFAGYTF.

The chain carries TRBV4-2 and TRBJ1-1, with 7 positions matching TRBD1. The V gene's germline CDR1 is LGHNA and CDR2 YNFKEQ. After removal of 0 bases from V and 1 base from J, the junction contained 5 bases not matched to a gene. The CDR3 runs 16 residues. This CDR3 is CASSQEVGTANTEAFF. CDR3 nucleotide sequence: TGTGCCAGCAGCCAAGAAGTGGGGACAGCGAACACTGAAGCTTTCTTT.

This clone showed up just a few times. This sequence joins TRBV4-1 and TRBJ1-1; possible D gene TRBD1, 5 bases. CDR1 MGHRA and CDR2 YSYEKL come from the germline V gene. V was trimmed by 2 bases and J by 2 bases, leaving 12 bases between them. The CDR3 sequence is 15 residues long. The CDR3 loop is CASSQPGGFNTEAFF. As DNA, the CDR3 is TGCGCCAGCAGCCAACCCGGGGGATTCAACACTGAAGCTTTCTTT.

The rearrangement links TRBV29-1 to TRBJ2-7; 7 positions agree with TRBD1. The CDR3 is made up of 15 amino acids. Germline CDR1 and CDR2: SQVTM and ANQGSEA. The V segment lost 0 bases and the J segment 0 bases; nucleotides outside the gene matches: 5. CDR3: CSVEDLTGSSYEQYF. The CDR3 nucleotides read TGCAGCGTTGAAGACTTGACAGGGAGCTCCTACGAGCAGTACTTC.

This chain joins TRBV6-5 and TRBJ2-1; 7 bases are shared with TRBD1. Trimming removed 6 bases from V and 4 bases from J; junction bases left unmatched: 6. CDR3 length: 14 amino acids. Per germline, CDR1 MNHEY and CDR2 SVGAGI. The CDR3 region is CASSRGGSYNEQFF. CDR3 DNA sequence: TGTGCCAGCAGCCGAGGGGGCAGTTACAATGAGCAGTTCTTC.

V is TRBV4-1 and J is TRBJ1-4, with TRBD1 as a possible D gene (5 bases). CDR1 is MGHRA and CDR2 is YSYEKL in the germline V gene. Trimming pared 0 bases from V and 3 bases from J, leaving 11 bases between. The CDR3 loop spans 16 amino acids. Here the CDR3 DNA reads TGCGCCAGCAGCCAAGATCCGGGGGACGCTAATGAAAAACTGTTTTTT. Translated, it gives CASSQDPGDANEKLFF.

The genes are TRBV27 and TRBJ1-2; 9 bases agree with TRBD1. The CDR3 length is 15 residues. Per germline, CDR1 MNHEY and CDR2 SMNVEV (reference sequence). The trim removed 8 bases at V and 3 bases at J, leaving 10 bases unmatched. The CDR3 sequence: CASGPRDRVHYGYTF. For the CDR3, the DNA is TGTGCCAGCGGCCCCCGGGACAGGGTTCACTATGGCTACACCTTC.

The chain links TRBV11-3 to TRBJ2-2; TRBD1 matches 7 bases. The CDR3 runs 15 residues. The germline CDR1 and CDR2 sequences are SGHNT and YENEEA. The trim removed 5 bases at V and 0 bases at J, leaving 3 bases unmatched. CDR3 loop: CASSRGTANTGELFF. CDR3 sequence (DNA): TGTGCCAGCAGCCGTGGGACAGCGAACACCGGGGAGCTGTTTTTT.

The chain joins TRBV6-5 to TRBJ2-3; 10 positions match TRBD2. CDR3 length: 15 amino acids. Losses at the gene ends were 7 bases for V and 2 bases for J; bases not matched to a gene: 6. Germline V gene lookup returns CDR1 MNHEY and CDR2 SVGAGI. This CDR3 reads CASKLLAGDTDTQYF. CDR3 in DNA: TGTGCCAGCAAACTCCTAGCGGGGGACACAGATACGCAGTATTTT.

This rearrangement joins TRBV7-8 to TRBJ2-7; a possible D gene is TRBD2 (6 bases). This CDR3 comprises 13 residues. V dropped 7 bases and J dropped 6 bases, with 16 bases sitting between them. Germline lookup yields CDR1 SGHVS and CDR2 FQNEAQ. The CDR3 here is CASTREGRSEQYF. The CDR3 nucleotides read TGTGCCAGCACTCGTGAGGGGAGGTCCGAGCAGTACTTC.

The rearrangement uses TRBV5-6 and TRBJ2-1, with 8 bases fitting TRBD1. The CDR3 totals 13 residues. The J segment lost 9 bases and the V segment lost 5 bases, leaving 7 bases of the junction unmatched. Germline V CDR1 and CDR2: SGHDT, YYEEEE. The CDR3 loop is CASSSNQGAEQFF. As DNA, the CDR3 is TGTGCCAGCAGTAGCAACCAGGGGGCTGAGCAGTTCTTC.

The genes are TRBV29-1 and TRBJ2-7, with TRBD1 matching over 7 bases. From germline, CDR1 is SQVTM and CDR2 ANQGSEA. The CDR3 runs to 13 residues. The junction had 7 bases not matched to a gene; V was cut back by 7 bases and J by 1 base. CDR3 residues: CSALQGRSYEQYF. The CDR3 nucleotides read TGCAGCGCTTTACAGGGGCGGTCCTACGAGCAGTACTTC.

Notes on this clone: The sample has other DNA sequences that encode this CDR3 too. V gene TRBV29-1 combines with J gene TRBJ2-2; D is uncertain. Germline CDR1 is SQVTM and CDR2 is ANQGSEA. V lost 4 bases and J 2 bases, leaving 8 bases between the germline ends. This CDR3 region has 13 residues. CDR3 DNA: TGCAGCGTTGGTCTCGATAACACCGGGGAGCTGTTTTTT. Its protein product is CSVGLDNTGELFF.

CDR3 in amino acids: CASKSRLAVKDTQYF. For the CDR3, the DNA is TGTGCCAGCAAATCCCGACTAGCGGTCAAAGATACGCAGTATTTT. The J gene is TRBJ2-3, the V gene TRBV13, with TRBD2 identical over 9 bases. The CDR3 is 15 amino acids. V trimming: 7 bases; J trimming: 5 bases; junction bases outside the gene matches: 10. Germline V CDR1 and CDR2: PRHDT, FYEKMQ (reference sequence).

The rearrangement links TRBV5-6 to TRBJ2-1; TRBD1 matches 11 bases. Trimming cost V 8 bases and J 4 bases; bases outside gene matches: 5. There are 14 residues in the CDR3. Per the germline V gene, CDR1 is SGHDT and CDR2 is YYEEEE. This CDR3 reads CASGQGASYNEQFF. CDR3 nucleotide sequence: TGTGCCAGTGGACAGGGGGCGAGTTACAATGAGCAGTTCTTC.

The CDR3 protein is CASSLTPNTEAFF. Here the CDR3 DNA reads TGTGCCAGCAGTCTGACACCGAACACTGAAGCTTTCTTT. The rearrangement joins TRBV27 to TRBJ1-1; D remains ambiguous. V lost 5 bases and J 1 base, leaving 8 bases between the germline ends. The V gene's germline CDR1 is MNHEY and CDR2 SMNVEV (reference sequence). This CDR3 is built from 13 residues.

The chain couples TRBV5-4 to TRBJ2-7; 9 nucleotides align to TRBD1. Germline CDR1 reads SGHNT; CDR2 reads YYREEE (reference sequence). The CDR3 spans 15 residues. J gave up 1 base and V 5 bases, and 7 bases lay outside the gene matches. CDR3 nucleotides: TGTGCCAGCAGTCCCGGGACAGGGTTTTCCTACGAGCAGTACTTC. It is translated as CASSPGTGFSYEQYF.

The gene calls are TRBV6-6 and TRBJ2-7; 9 nucleotides agree with TRBD1. With 6 bases clipped from V and 7 bases from J, the junction kept 4 bases outside the gene matches. The CDR3 extends over 12 amino acids. Germline-derived CDR1 and CDR2 are MNHNY and SVGAGI (reference sequence). The CDR3 region has the DNA TGTGCCAGCAGCCAGGACAGGGGAGAGCAGTACTTC. Residues: CASSQDRGEQYF.

This clone was seen more than once but under ten times. The gene calls are TRBV5-1 and TRBJ2-7; D is uncertain. Germline CDR1 SGHRS, CDR2 YFSETQ. The CDR3 length is 11 residues. The V end lost 4 bases, the J end lost 3 bases, and 5 bases lay between the germline ends. CDR3 region: CASSRDYEQYF. DNA for the CDR3: TGCGCCAGCAGCCGCGACTACGAGCAGTACTTC.